This record looks at one T cell receptor beta chain sequence and its context. Antigen: not known. This sample is part of a study of beta chain features in type 1 diabetes. Study findings and constraints: In every one of the four CD4+ subsets, TCRB CDR3s were moderately but significantly shorter in Type 1 diabetes patients.

The CDR3 totals 14 residues. V lost 4 bases, J lost 3 bases, and 6 bases stayed unmatched. Germline V lookup: CDR1 SGHNT, CDR2 YYREEE (reference sequence). Expressed TCRB transcripts got sequenced, as all isolated RNA was reverse transcribed. The protocol was immunoSEQ multiplex PCR, while the TCRdb copy is restricted to in-frame clones and leaves out a portion. The repertoire holds 100,000 to 150,000 clones, with roughly 10% as singletons. Sample: central memory CD4+ T cells from blood. The V call is TRBV5-4, the J call TRBJ2-7, with TRBD1 matching over 8 bases. The TCR sequence derives from a man younger than 45 with type 1 diabetes. DNA of the CDR3: TGTGCCAGCAGCATCTCCGGGACAGGCTACGAGCAGTACTTC. Its translation is CASSISGTGYEQYF.